This T cell receptor beta chain was identified in a study of T cell responses to AZD1222 COVID-19 vaccine. V lost 1 base and J lost 6, with 9 bases in between. This CDR3 contains 14 residues. The V gene's germline CDR1 is MNHEY and CDR2 SVGAGI. Measured with immunoSEQ multiplex PCR; TCRdb has only the in-frame clones, and not every one. The sample includes under 170,000 clones, roughly 90% of them seen just once. The TCR sequence derives from an adult who received the AZD1222 COVID-19 vaccine. The genes are TRBV6-5 and TRBJ2-2, with D perhaps TRBD2 (6 bases). The sequencing used peripheral blood, collected 28 days after the second AZD1222 dose. Here the CDR3 DNA reads TGTGCCAGCAGTTACTACGGGAGCTCCGGGGAGCTGTTTTTT. Amino acids: CASSYYGSSGELFF.